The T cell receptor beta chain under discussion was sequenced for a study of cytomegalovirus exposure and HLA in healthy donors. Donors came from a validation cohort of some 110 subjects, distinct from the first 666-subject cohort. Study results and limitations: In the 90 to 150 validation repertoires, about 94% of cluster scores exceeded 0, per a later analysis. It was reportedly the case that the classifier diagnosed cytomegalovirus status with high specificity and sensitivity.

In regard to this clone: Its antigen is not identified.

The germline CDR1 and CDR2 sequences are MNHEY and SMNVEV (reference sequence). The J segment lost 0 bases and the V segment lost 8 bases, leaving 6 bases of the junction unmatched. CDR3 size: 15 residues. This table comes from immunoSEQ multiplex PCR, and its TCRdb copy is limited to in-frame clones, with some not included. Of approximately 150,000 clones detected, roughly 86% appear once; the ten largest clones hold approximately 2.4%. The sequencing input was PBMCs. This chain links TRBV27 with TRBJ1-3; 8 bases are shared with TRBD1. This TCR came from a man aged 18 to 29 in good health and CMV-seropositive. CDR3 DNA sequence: TGTGCCAGCTCCCAGGGGGCACACTCTGGAAACACCATATATTTT. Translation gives CASSQGAHSGNTIYF.